This TCR beta chain appears in the sequencing data of a study of blood T cell repertoires in COVID-19. Across the study: COVID-19 samples collected from the United States, Italy and Spain covered acute and convalescent phases. T cells, B-cell-depleted T cells, or PBMCs supplied cDNA or gDNA.

V dropped 1 base and J dropped 3 bases, with 7 bases sitting between them. CDR1 SGHTA and CDR2 FQGTGA come from the germline V gene. The CDR3 is 13 residues long. Authors' analysis steps: Using reference gene primer amplification, nucleated cell counts were estimated. Produced via immunoSEQ multiplex PCR; TCRdb's table is partial and in-frame only. V, J and clone size reflect that table, while D and trimming were determined from the DNA. Here the sample spans 43,000 or so clones, 90% to 95% being singletons. Sequenced sample: peripheral blood. The source of this sequence is a human donor in a cohort sampled during active COVID-19. The V call is TRBV7-3, the J call TRBJ2-7; D is unclear. As DNA, the CDR3 is TGTGCCAGCAGCTTAAAACCGGGCTACGAGCAGTACTTC. This encodes CASSLKPGYEQYF.